Sequencing of this TCR beta chain was carried out in a study of T cell repertoires in cytomegalovirus infection. Overall study context: Researchers turned to recently identified HLA-C-restricted CMV epitopes as well as well-studied HLA-B-restricted ones.

About this clonotype itself: Its antigen is unknown.

In germline, CDR1 is SGHAT, CDR2 FQNNGV. The V gene lost 7 bases and the J gene lost 5 bases, with 17 bases spanning the gap. The CDR3 runs 15 residues. One entry per CDR3 protein results from TCRdb running MiXCR on the reads. The sample records some 920,000 distinct CDR3 sequences, approximately 32% being singletons. This material consisted of cultured CD8+ T cells from PBMCs, taken from culture after CMV antigen stimulation. The chain joins TRBV11-2 to TRBJ2-2; D ambiguous. The sequence was obtained from a human donor in good health (CMV status not recorded). Some clones in this sample may be carry-over from other donors' samples. The CDR3 loop is CASTSEVEWTGELFF. CDR3 DNA: TGTGCCAGCACCTCTGAAGTGGAATGGACCGGGGAGCTGTTTTTT.